This TCR beta chain was identified during a study of identifying expanded T cells in peripheral blood. General study findings and limits: About 1.2 clones differed between technical replicates, versus approximately 17 and 20 over time. Across healthy donors, higher total template counts meant significantly greater roughly 2-week count variance.

During the collection period, no donor immune events like infections were recorded. V was cut by 2 bases and J by 4 bases, with 14 bases left in between. CDR1 MNHEY and CDR2 SVGAGI come from the germline V gene. CDR3 length: 16 amino acids. The table came from immunoSEQ multiplex PCR; TCRdb's copy has only in-frame clones and leaves some out. The data contain about 130,000 clones, 80% to 90% of them singletons. Of note for this clone: Its antigen is undetermined.

The rearrangement uses TRBV6-5 and TRBJ2-2; TRBD1 or TRBD2 may be the D gene (5 bases each). Sequencing input: blood. The TCR comes from a person aged 18 to 70 in good health. This CDR3 is CASSYKGRTFTGELFF. CDR3 DNA sequence: TGTGCCAGCAGTTACAAGGGACGGACTTTCACCGGGGAGCTGTTTTTT.